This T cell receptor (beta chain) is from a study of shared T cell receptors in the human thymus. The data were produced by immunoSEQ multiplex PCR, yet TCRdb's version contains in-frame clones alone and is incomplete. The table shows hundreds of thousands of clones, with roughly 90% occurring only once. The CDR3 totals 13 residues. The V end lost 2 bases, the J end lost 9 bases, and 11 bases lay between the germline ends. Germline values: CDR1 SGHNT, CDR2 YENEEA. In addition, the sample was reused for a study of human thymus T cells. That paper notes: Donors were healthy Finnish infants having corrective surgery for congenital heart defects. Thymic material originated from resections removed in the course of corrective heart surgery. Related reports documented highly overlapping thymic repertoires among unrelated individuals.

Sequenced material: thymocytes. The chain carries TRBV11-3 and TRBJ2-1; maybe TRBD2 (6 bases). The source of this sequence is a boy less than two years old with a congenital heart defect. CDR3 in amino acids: CASSLPGTLEQFF. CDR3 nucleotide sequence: TGTGCCAGCAGCTTACCCGGGACTCTTGAGCAGTTCTTC.